The 27 T cell receptor beta chains reported below all come from one sample, sequenced in a study of cytomegalovirus exposure and HLA in healthy donors. Repertoires were generated with immunoSEQ multiplex PCR, while TCRdb's copy carries only in-frame clones and drops some. The sample gives about 150,000 clones, just over 90% of which show up once; 0.6% to 0.8% is in the top ten. The sequenced material came from PBMCs. The receptor set was obtained from a man aged 18 to 30 in good health and CMV-seronegative.

The gene calls are TRBV6-5 and TRBJ1-5; no firm D call. The CDR3 length is 14 residues. The ends were cut back, 6 bases at V and 2 bases at J, with 11 bases in the middle. Germline V gene sequence: CDR1 MNHEY, CDR2 SVGAGI. In nucleotides, the CDR3 is TGTGCCAGCAGCCACCGGGGTGGCAATCAGCCCCAGCATTTT. It yields the protein CASSHRGGNQPQHF.

The chain uses TRBV5-6 and TRBJ1-2; 7 bases fit TRBD1. The junction had 11 bases not matched to a gene; V was cut back by 4 bases and J by 8 bases. Germline V gene sequence: CDR1 SGHDT, CDR2 YYEEEE. CDR3 size: 14 residues. The CDR3 sequence: CASSPRGGSGGYTF. Here the CDR3 DNA reads TGTGCCAGCAGCCCCAGAGGGGGCAGTGGGGGCTACACCTTC.

The rearrangement uses TRBV2 and TRBJ1-3; D not resolved. This CDR3 has 17 amino acids. Germline CDR1 is SNHLY and CDR2 is FYNNEI. The V end lost 3 bases, the J end lost 0 bases, and 15 bases lay between the germline ends. CDR3 sequence reads: CASSELVVGLSGNTIYF. In DNA form, the CDR3 reads TGTGCCAGCAGTGAGTTAGTGGTGGGCCTCTCTGGAAACACCATATATTTT.

The chain links TRBV5-1 to TRBJ2-7; D ambiguous. The CDR3 loop spans 13 amino acids. The ends were cut back, 0 bases at V and 7 bases at J, with 11 bases in the middle. Germline V gene lookup returns CDR1 SGHRS and CDR2 YFSETQ. CDR3 in DNA: TGCGCCAGCAGCTTGGCACCTATACGGGAGCAGTACTTC. This sequence encodes CASSLAPIREQYF.

V and J are TRBV7-2 and TRBJ1-2, with D perhaps matching TRBD1 (5 bases). The CDR3 extends over 13 amino acids. CDR1 SGHTA and CDR2 FQGNSA come from the germline V gene. Between the trimmed V and J ends, which lost 4 bases and 7 bases, there was a span of 13 bases. The CDR3 region is CASSSLPRAGYTF. Written as DNA, the CDR3 is TGTGCCAGCAGCTCTTTACCCAGGGCTGGCTACACCTTC.

The rearrangement links TRBV11-3 to TRBJ1-3; no reliable D call. This CDR3 region has 14 residues. V was clipped by 5 bases and J by 9 bases, with 17 bases between them. Germline CDR1 reads SGHNT; CDR2 reads YENEEA. CDR3: CASSTYSSGGTIYF. The CDR3, as DNA: TGTGCCAGCAGCACTTATAGCTCCGGCGGCACCATATATTTT.

The gene calls are TRBV5-1 and TRBJ2-1, with TRBD2 as a possible D gene (5 bases). Germline V CDR1 and CDR2: SGHRS, YFSETQ. V was shortened by 2 bases and J by 4 bases, with 16 bases between the two germline ends. The CDR3 contains 16 residues. This CDR3 is CASSLVAGGVYNEQFF. The CDR3 DNA is TGCGCCAGCAGCTTAGTCGCCGGAGGAGTATACAATGAGCAGTTCTTC.

This clone appeared many times. This CDR3 is CASSSWGDQPQHF. DNA for the CDR3: TGTGCCAGCAGTTCTTGGGGGGATCAGCCCCAGCATTTT. This chain connects TRBV27 to TRBJ1-5; tentatively, D is TRBD1 (5 bases). Looked up from germline, CDR1 is MNHEY and CDR2 is SMNVEV (reference sequence). V was shortened by 4 bases and J by 5 bases, with 9 bases between the two germline ends. This CDR3 is built from 13 residues.

The chain has TRBV19 and TRBJ1-2, with D hard to call. The germline V gene has CDR1 LNHDA and CDR2 SQIVND (reference sequence). With 6 bases removed from V and 3 bases from J, the gap between germline ends came to 11 bases. CDR3 length: 13 amino acids. CDR3 sequence reads: CASSLGRDYGYTF. CDR3 coding DNA: TGTGCCAGTAGCCTGGGGAGGGACTATGGCTACACCTTC.

The V gene is TRBV5-4, the J gene TRBJ2-3; 9 nucleotides align to TRBD2. Unmatched junction bases numbered 9, after V lost 5 bases and J lost 5 bases. The CDR3 covers 15 residues. Germline CDR1 SGHNT, CDR2 YYREEE (reference sequence). CDR3 in amino acids: CASRVGGRAVDTQYF. The CDR3 DNA reads TGTGCCAGCAGAGTAGGCGGGAGGGCCGTAGATACGCAGTATTTT. Full variable domain (missing parts from reference TRBV5-4 and TRBJ2-3): ETGVTQSPTHLIKTRGQQVTLRCSSQSGHNTVSWYQQALGQGPQFIFQYYREEENGRGNFPPRFSGLQFPNYSSELNVNALELDDSALYLCASRVGGRAVDTQYFGPGTRLTVL.

CDR3 DNA: TGTGCCAGCAGCTTAGCGGCGGGAGGTTCAGAGACCCAGTACTTC. Encoded protein: CASSLAAGGSETQYF. This chain connects TRBV11-3 to TRBJ2-5; the match to TRBD2 covers 8 bases. With V trimmed by 1 base and J by 4 bases, 5 bases remained unmatched. The germline V gene has CDR1 SGHNT and CDR2 YENEEA. The CDR3 runs to 15 residues.

The chain combines TRBV5-4 with TRBJ2-1; TRBD1 matches 8 bases. The J segment lost 0 bases and the V segment lost 4 bases, leaving 3 bases of the junction unmatched. Per the germline V gene, CDR1 is SGHNT and CDR2 is YYREEE (reference sequence). The CDR3 has 15 residues. The CDR3 DNA is TGTGCCAGCAGCCGTGGACAGGGCTCCTACAATGAGCAGTTCTTC. Translation: CASSRGQGSYNEQFF.

The gene calls are TRBV6-1 and TRBJ2-7, with a tentative D call TRBD1 (6 bases). Germline assignment: CDR1 MNHNS and CDR2 SASEGT. The CDR3 covers 14 residues. V was shortened by 6 bases and J by 5 bases, with 17 bases between the two germline ends. The chain's CDR3 is CASSPTGPFHEQYF. CDR3 nucleotide sequence: TGTGCCAGCAGCCCAACAGGGCCCTTCCACGAGCAGTACTTC.

The chain joins TRBV9 to TRBJ2-3; possibly TRBD1 for D (5 bases). CDR3 length: 14 amino acids. Germline V gene lookup returns CDR1 SGDLS and CDR2 YYNGEE. V shed 1 base and J shed 6 bases, with 12 bases lying between them. In nucleotides, the CDR3 is TGTGCCAGCAGCGTACGGCAGGGTGAGGATACGCAGTATTTT. This encodes CASSVRQGEDTQYF.

This clone was picked up many times. The V gene is TRBV19, the J gene TRBJ2-7; TRBD1 aligns across 9 bases. The V and J ends lost 2 bases and 2 bases, in that order; junction bases with no gene match: 4. Germline loops: CDR1 LNHDA, CDR2 SQIVND (reference sequence). The CDR3 length is 15 residues. In DNA form, the CDR3 reads TGTGCCAGTAGTATAAATGGACAGGGGCCCTACGAGCAGTACTTC. Protein: CASSINGQGPYEQYF.

The chain couples TRBV30 to TRBJ2-3, with no clear D. V was trimmed by 0 bases and J by 2 bases, leaving 9 bases between them. Germline V gene data show CDR1 as GTSNPN and CDR2 as SVGIG (reference sequence). CDR3 size: 14 residues. CDR3 bases: TGTGCCTGGAGTGTGCCTCGACACACAGATACGCAGTATTTT. This gives the protein CAWSVPRHTDTQYF.

This sequence joins TRBV5-1 and TRBJ2-3; 7 bases fit TRBD2. Germline V gene sequence: CDR1 SGHRS, CDR2 YFSETQ. The CDR3 loop spans 16 amino acids. J gave up 2 bases and V 3 bases, and 9 bases lay outside the gene matches. Here the CDR3 DNA reads TGCGCCAGCAGCTCTTATACCGGGACTATCACAGATACGCAGTATTTT. It codes for CASSSYTGTITDTQYF.

The chain couples TRBV7-3 to TRBJ2-7; 8 bases match TRBD2. Germline trimming cut 5 bases from V and 5 bases from J; bases unmatched to any gene: 11. Germline lookup yields CDR1 SGHTA and CDR2 FQGTGA. This CDR3 is built from 15 residues. For the CDR3, the DNA is TGTGCCAGCAGCCCCGGGGGGGCCGGGAGCGACGAGCAGTACTTC. Its translation: CASSPGGAGSDEQYF.

This clone came up once. The chain joins TRBV6-6 to TRBJ2-5, with TRBD2 matching over 13 bases. CDR3 size: 16 residues. V shed 2 bases and J 5 bases; nucleotides not matched to a gene: 5. Per the germline V gene, CDR1 is MNHNY and CDR2 is SVGAGI (reference sequence). CDR3 sequence: CASSYPGLAGNETQYF. CDR3 coding DNA: TGTGCCAGCAGTTACCCGGGACTAGCGGGGAACGAGACCCAGTACTTC.

Comments on this clone: In the same sample, other DNA sequences code for this CDR3. The V gene is TRBV27, the J gene TRBJ1-5; D is unclear. CDR3 length: 14 amino acids. V lost 4 bases and J 0 bases, leaving 7 bases between the germline ends. The germline V gene encodes CDR1 MNHEY and CDR2 SMNVEV (reference sequence). CDR3 in DNA: TGTGCCAGCAGTTCGGGATATAGCAATCAGCCCCAGCATTTT. This sequence encodes CASSSGYSNQPQHF.

The chain employs TRBV5-6 and TRBJ2-3; 10 positions agree with TRBD2. The J segment lost 1 base and the V segment lost 1 base, leaving 6 bases of the junction unmatched. The CDR3 extends over 17 amino acids. CDR1 is SGHDT, CDR2 YYEEEE, per germline. CDR3 nucleotides: TGTGCCAGCAGCTTGCGGGTGAGCGGGGGGGGCACAGATACGCAGTATTTT. Translated, it gives CASSLRVSGGGTDTQYF. Based on the CDR3 plus reference TRBV5-6 and TRBJ2-3, the full variable domain is DAGVTQSPTHLIKTRGQQVTLRCSPKSGHDTVSWYQQALGQGPQFIFQYYEEEERQRGNFPDRFSGHQFPNYSSELNVNALLLGDSALYLCASSLRVSGGGTDTQYFGPGTRLTVL.

The V and J genes are TRBV7-2 and TRBJ2-3; TRBD2 aligns across 11 bases. The trim removed 5 bases at V and 4 bases at J, leaving 2 bases unmatched. The CDR3 is 14 residues long. CDR1 is SGHTA and CDR2 is FQGNSA in the germline V gene. CDR3 loop: CASSAGLAADTQYF. In DNA form, the CDR3 reads TGTGCCAGCAGCGCGGGACTAGCGGCAGATACGCAGTATTTT.

The chain recombines TRBV10-3 with TRBJ2-3, with 11 bases fitting TRBD2. This CDR3 region has 17 residues. The germline CDR1 and CDR2 sequences are ENHRY and SYGVKD. J lost 2 bases, V lost 8 bases, and 12 bases had no gene match. The chain's CDR3 is CAIASSLTSGDTDTQYF. In DNA form, the CDR3 reads TGTGCCATCGCGTCCAGTTTGACTAGCGGGGACACAGATACGCAGTATTTT.

The chain uses TRBV6-5 and TRBJ2-7; 8 bases align to TRBD1. V shed 2 bases and J 4 bases; nucleotides not matched to a gene: 7. Germline loops: CDR1 MNHEY, CDR2 SVGAGI. The CDR3 spans 15 residues. The DNA for the CDR3 is TGTGCCAGCAGTTACCGGGGACAGGACAAATACGAGCAGTACGTC. Its translation: CASSYRGQDKYEQYV.

As DNA, the CDR3 is TGTGCCAGCAGTTACTCGCGGGCGCCGAGCACAGATACGCAGTATTTT. It translates to CASSYSRAPSTDTQYF. The rearrangement joins TRBV6-5 to TRBJ2-3; possible D gene TRBD2, 5 bases. The CDR3 is made up of 16 amino acids. Germline lookup yields CDR1 MNHEY and CDR2 SVGAGI. V shed 0 bases and J shed 0 bases, with 10 bases lying between them.

This clone appeared a few times. The V call is TRBV18, the J call TRBJ2-2, with D maybe TRBD1 (5 bases). Trimming removed 3 bases at V and 0 bases at J, with 14 bases between. Looked up from germline, CDR1 is KGHSH and CDR2 is LQKENI. The CDR3 sequence is 17 residues long. CDR3 DNA: TGTGCCAGCTCACCTCAGGACACCTTCGCGAACACCGGGGAGCTGTTTTTT. Translating it yields CASSPQDTFANTGELFF. Together with reference TRBV18 and TRBJ2-2, the CDR3 gives the full variable domain: NAGVMQNPRHLVRRRGQEARLRCSPMKGHSHVYWYRQLPEEGLKFMVYLQKENIIDESGMPKERFSAEFPKEGPSILRIQQVVRGDSAAYFCASSPQDTFANTGELFFGEGSRLTVL.

V usage is TRBV13 and J usage is TRBJ1-1; perhaps TRBD1 as D (5 bases). CDR3 length equals 11 residues. The germline CDR1 and CDR2 sequences are PRHDT and FYEKMQ (reference sequence). V shed 5 bases and J shed 10 bases, with 11 bases lying between them. In DNA form, the CDR3 reads TGTGCCAGCAGCCGGGACTCTGTAGCTTTCTTT. As protein: CASSRDSVAFF.